The clone carrying this TCR beta chain was seen many times. These data originate in a study of metastatic and nonmetastatic thyroid tumors. Study overall: Repertoires from malignant and benign thyroid patients were compared across blood and tumor or nodule tissue.

The CDR3 totals 16 residues. V dropped 1 base and J dropped 2 bases, with 14 bases sitting between them. Germline V CDR1 and CDR2: MGHRA, YSYEKL. Study processing details: Researchers built a distant-metastasis classifier for papillary thyroid cancer that drew on CDR3 differences across clinicopathological groups. From the PCR reads, TCRdb re-called clones with MiXCR. TCRdb, not the authors, supplied the V and J calls. The sample yields approximately 14,000 clones, roughly 29% seen once. There were no patients who had received any treatment before thyroid surgery. J is TRBJ2-5 and V is TRBV4-1; D gene ambiguous. Material for sequencing was tumor tissue. This TCR came from a male donor with papillary thyroid cancer or a benign thyroid nodule (not recorded which). Some clones in this sample may be carry-over from other donors' samples. The CDR3 spells CASSQVGPHGQETQYF. CDR3 in DNA: TGCGCCAGCAGCCAAGTTGGACCGCACGGGCAAGAGACCCAGTACTTC.